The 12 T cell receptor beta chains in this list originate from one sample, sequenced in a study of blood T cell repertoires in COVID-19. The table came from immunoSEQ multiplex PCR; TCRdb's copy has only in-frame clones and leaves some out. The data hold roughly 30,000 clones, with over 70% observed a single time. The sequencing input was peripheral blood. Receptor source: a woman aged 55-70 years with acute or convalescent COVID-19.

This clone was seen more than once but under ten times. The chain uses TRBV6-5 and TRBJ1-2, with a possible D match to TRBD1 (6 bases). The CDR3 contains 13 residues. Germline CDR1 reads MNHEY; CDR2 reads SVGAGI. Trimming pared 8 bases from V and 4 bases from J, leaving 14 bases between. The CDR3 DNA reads TGTGCCAGCGCAGTTACAGGGATCTATGGCTACACCTTC. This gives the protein CASAVTGIYGYTF.

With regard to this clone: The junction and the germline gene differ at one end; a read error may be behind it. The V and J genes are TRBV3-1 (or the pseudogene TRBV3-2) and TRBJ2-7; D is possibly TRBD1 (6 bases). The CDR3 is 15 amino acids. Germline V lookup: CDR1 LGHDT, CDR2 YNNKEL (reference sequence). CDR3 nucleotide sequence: TGTGCCAGCAGTCAAGGGTGGCAGGGGACCTACGAGCAGTACTTC. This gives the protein CASSQGWQGTYEQYF.

In DNA, the CDR3 is TGTGCCAGCAGCCCGAGCGGCAGAGATAACTATGGCTACACCTTC. Encoded protein: CASSPSGRDNYGYTF. The V gene is TRBV7-9, the J gene TRBJ1-2, with unresolved D. CDR3 size: 15 residues. The V end lost 5 bases, the J end lost 1 base, and 14 bases lay between the germline ends. Germline CDR1 reads SEHNR; CDR2 reads FQNEAQ (reference sequence).

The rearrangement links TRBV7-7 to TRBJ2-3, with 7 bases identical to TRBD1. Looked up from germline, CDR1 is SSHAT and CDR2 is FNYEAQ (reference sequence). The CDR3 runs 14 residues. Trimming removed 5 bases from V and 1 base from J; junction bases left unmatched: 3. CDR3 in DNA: TGTGCCAGCAGCCCAACAGGGGGCACAGATACGCAGTATTTT. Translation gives CASSPTGGTDTQYF.

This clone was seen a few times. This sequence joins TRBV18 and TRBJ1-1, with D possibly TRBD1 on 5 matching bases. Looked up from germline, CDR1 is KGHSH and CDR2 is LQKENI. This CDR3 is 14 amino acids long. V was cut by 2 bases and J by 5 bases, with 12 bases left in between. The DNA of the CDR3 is TGTGCCAGCTCACCATCGGGGGAGGGTACTGAAGCTTTCTTT. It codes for CASSPSGEGTEAFF.

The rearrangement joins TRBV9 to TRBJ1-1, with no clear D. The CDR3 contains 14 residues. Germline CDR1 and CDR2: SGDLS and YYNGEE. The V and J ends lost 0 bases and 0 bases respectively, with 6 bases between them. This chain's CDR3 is CASSVGLMNTEAFF. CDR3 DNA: TGTGCCAGCAGCGTAGGTCTAATGAACACTGAAGCTTTCTTT.

The CDR3 DNA reads TGTGCCAGCGGGGGGGGACGGACCTATGGCTACACCTTC. It codes for CASGGGRTYGYTF. The genes are TRBV28 and TRBJ1-2; D might be TRBD1 (5 bases). V dropped 8 bases and J dropped 4 bases, with 14 bases sitting between them. Germline lookup yields CDR1 MDHEN and CDR2 SYDVKM. The CDR3 runs to 13 residues.

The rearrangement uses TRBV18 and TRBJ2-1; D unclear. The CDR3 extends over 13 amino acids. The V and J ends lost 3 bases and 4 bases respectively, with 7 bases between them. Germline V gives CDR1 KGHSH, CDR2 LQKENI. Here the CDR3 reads CASSPLEYNEQFF. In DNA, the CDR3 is TGTGCCAGCTCACCCTTAGAATACAATGAGCAGTTCTTC.

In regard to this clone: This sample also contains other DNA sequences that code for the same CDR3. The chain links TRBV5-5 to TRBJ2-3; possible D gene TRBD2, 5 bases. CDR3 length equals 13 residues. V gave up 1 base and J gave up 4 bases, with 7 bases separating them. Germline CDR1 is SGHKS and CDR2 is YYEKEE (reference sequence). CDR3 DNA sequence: TGTGCCAGCAGCTTGTCGGGGTCAGATACGCAGTATTTT. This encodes CASSLSGSDTQYF.

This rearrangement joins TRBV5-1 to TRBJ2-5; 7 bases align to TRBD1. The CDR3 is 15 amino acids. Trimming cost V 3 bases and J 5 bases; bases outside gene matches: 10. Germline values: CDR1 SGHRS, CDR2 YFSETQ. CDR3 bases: TGCGCCAGCAGCTGGGAACAGGGGCGGATGGAGACCCAGTACTTC. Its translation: CASSWEQGRMETQYF.

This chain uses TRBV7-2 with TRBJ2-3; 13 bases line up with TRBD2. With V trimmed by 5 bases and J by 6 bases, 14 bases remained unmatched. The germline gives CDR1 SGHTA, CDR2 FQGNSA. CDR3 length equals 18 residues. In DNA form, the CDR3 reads TGTGCCAGCAGCCCCCTGGTAACTAGCGGGGGGGTCATGGATACGCAGTATTTT. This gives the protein CASSPLVTSGGVMDTQYF.

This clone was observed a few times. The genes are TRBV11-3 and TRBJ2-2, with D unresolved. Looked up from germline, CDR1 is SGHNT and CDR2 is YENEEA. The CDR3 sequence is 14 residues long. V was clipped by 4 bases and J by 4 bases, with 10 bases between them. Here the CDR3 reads CASSSPVFTGELFF. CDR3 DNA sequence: TGTGCCAGCAGCTCTCCCGTGTTCACCGGGGAGCTGTTTTTT.